This TCR beta chain appears in the sequencing data of a study of human T cells and chemical hapten exposure. Specified time point: patch test 2, 6 weeks after DPC sensitization. As for treatment: therapeutic diphenylcyclopropenone sensitization with weekly scalp DPC. Drawing of blood took place ahead of applying each patch test. Alopecia patients, 18 to 70 years old and DPC-suitable, served as donors. Findings of the study overall: Expanded TCRs grouped into significantly more large CDR3 similarity clusters than controls produced.

The CDR3 sequence is 16 residues long. CDR1 MNHEY and CDR2 SMNVEV come from the germline V gene (reference sequence). V was trimmed by 1 base and J by 3 bases, leaving 13 bases between them. MiXCR, applied by TCRdb to the RACE reads, yields one record per CDR3 protein. Among more than 85,000 distinct CDR3 sequences listed, roughly a tenth were seen once. This clonotype was observed many times. Its antigen is unknown. This receptor was obtained from a middle-aged woman with alopecia areata. Some clones in this sample may be carry-over from other donors' samples. The chain has TRBV27 and TRBJ1-5, with D maybe TRBD1 (6 bases). The sequenced sample was whole blood, obtained in connection with sensitization to the hapten diphenylcyclopropenone (DPC). Written as DNA, the CDR3 is TGTGCCAGCAGTTTATATGCAGGGGTCGACAATCAGCCCCAGCATTTT. Its translation is CASSLYAGVDNQPQHF.